Below, 8 T cell receptor beta chains from the same sample are listed, as sequenced in a study of blood T cell repertoires in COVID-19. Here immunoSEQ multiplex PCR was the method, and the copy in TCRdb shows in-frame clones only, minus some. The data show approximately 270,000 clones, 70% to 90% seen once. The sample was PBMCs or T cells enriched from blood (not recorded which). These receptors originate from a young woman who had recovered from COVID-19.

The rearrangement links TRBV6-5 to TRBJ2-2, with D perhaps TRBD2 (5 bases). Germline CDR1 is MNHEY and CDR2 is SVGAGI. The length of the CDR3 is 14 residues. The V end was cut by 0 bases, the J end by 9 bases, with 11 bases between. Here the CDR3 DNA reads TGTGCCAGCAGTTACTCGAGAGGGTCCAGGGAGCTGTTTTTT. It encodes CASSYSRGSRELFF.

The rearrangement joins TRBV6-5 to TRBJ1-6; TRBD1 might be the D (6 bases). The germline V gene has CDR1 MNHEY and CDR2 SVGAGI. Trimming cost V 7 bases and J 7 bases, with 11 bases left between them. This CDR3 has 13 amino acids. The CDR3 DNA reads TGTGCCAGCATGCAGGGGCGGAATTCACCCCTCCACTTT. It encodes CASMQGRNSPLHF.

The chain combines TRBV5-1 with TRBJ1-1; D gene ambiguous. Germline V lookup: CDR1 SGHRS, CDR2 YFSETQ. The CDR3 has 13 amino acids. The V and J ends lost 0 bases and 5 bases respectively, with 8 bases between them. CDR3 amino acids: CASSLEGRTEAFF. The CDR3 nucleotides read TGCGCCAGCAGCTTGGAAGGGAGAACTGAAGCTTTCTTT.

V gene TRBV29-1 combines with J gene TRBJ1-1; D may be TRBD1 (6 bases). Trimming removed 6 bases from V and 9 bases from J, with 17 bases in between. The CDR3 length is 12 residues. CDR1 SQVTM and CDR2 ANQGSEA come from the germline V gene. The CDR3 sequence: CSVNRANPKAFF. The CDR3 DNA sequence: TGCAGCGTAAACAGGGCGAATCCTAAAGCTTTCTTT.

This chain connects TRBV3-1 (or the pseudogene TRBV3-2) to TRBJ2-1; 11 bases are a match to TRBD1. The CDR3 length is 15 residues. The ends lost 5 bases at V and 4 bases at J; junction bases unmatched: 4. Germline lookup yields CDR1 LGHDT and CDR2 YNNKEL (reference sequence). The CDR3 nucleotides read TGTGCCAGCAGCTTAGGGACAGGGGGATACAATGAGCAGTTCTTC. This encodes CASSLGTGGYNEQFF.

The V gene is TRBV12-3 or TRBV12-4, the J gene TRBJ1-1; TRBD1 agrees at 8 bases. V shed 4 bases, J shed 10 bases, and the junction held 8 bases outside the gene matches. The CDR3 is 13 amino acids. This CDR3 reads CASSYGQGQRAFF. In DNA form, the CDR3 reads TGTGCCAGCAGTTACGGACAGGGCCAGCGAGCTTTCTTT.

This sequence joins TRBV6-5 and TRBJ1-1; a weak D match, TRBD1 (6 bases). Trimming cost V 2 bases and J 7 bases, with 14 bases left between them. Germline assignment: CDR1 MNHEY and CDR2 SVGAGI. The length of the CDR3 is 14 residues. Written as DNA, the CDR3 is TGTGCCAGCAGTTACGGGTCCGGGACACTTGAAGCTTTCTTT. Translation gives CASSYGSGTLEAFF.

The chain joins TRBV7-2 to TRBJ2-3, with 10 nucleotides matching TRBD2. Losses at the gene ends were 2 bases for V and 1 base for J; bases not matched to a gene: 3. This CDR3 comprises 16 residues. Germline loops: CDR1 SGHTA, CDR2 FQGNSA. CDR3 sequence reads: CASSLLAGVGTDTQYF. CDR3 DNA sequence: TGTGCCAGCAGCTTACTAGCGGGGGTGGGCACAGATACGCAGTATTTT.